The entry that follows covers one TCR beta chain sequence. Its target antigen remains unknown. There are no base qualities to consult, and no much larger clone falls within one base. TCRbeta CDR3 regions were amplified from genomic DNA by means of the immunoSEQ Assay, a bias-controlled multiplex PCR. In the paper's pipeline: The number of nucleated cells in each sample was estimated from the amplification of reference gene primers within the assay. To quantify the absolute abundance of each unique TCRbeta CDR3 rearrangement, sequence reads were collapsed and filtered. For each sample, productive Simpson clonality was calculated as the square root of Simpson's diversity index over productive rearrangements. The source is immuneACCESS, and TCRdb retained only in-frame sequences with V and J called. Part of the clones is not carried over; for the studies checked, unresolved V genes explain less than half of this, and the remainder is unexplained. That table supplies the V and J calls and clone size; D and trimming were determined from the DNA. Present in this sample are about 150,000 clones, approximately 91% of which were seen just once. Of the sample, about 4.9% is held by the ten largest clones.

The sample is drawn from a study of blood T cell repertoires in COVID-19 (TCRdb year 2020). Some background on the complete study: Samples covering the acute and convalescent phases of COVID-19 were provided by collaborators in the United States, Italy and Spain. Where available, HLA class I and class II types were obtained from metadata supplied by the sample provider rather than from assay-based typing. The material from the prospective study consisted of cDNA or gDNA derived from T cells, B-cell-depleted T cells, or PBMCs. Subjects who had been exposed to COVID-19, were actively infected with it, or had recovered from it provided the deeply sampled blood TCRbeta repertoires that made up the dataset. Samples were obtained from the ongoing ImmuneRACE study (first 160 participants) and from 1,200 or so subjects provided by 6 global collaborators. The repertoires were released in a freely available public database intended as a resource for research on the immune response to SARS-CoV-2. A de-identified subject ID, COVID-19 status, age in years and sex were almost always included in the sample metadata. Study-level results and caveats: The amount of clinical and demographic metadata varied by source and participant and was provided uncurated.

In Seattle, one collaborating source enrolled patients while the infection was active and tracked those patients longitudinally over the course of disease. The collaborating institutions used their own protocols to collect whole blood in K2EDTA tubes. For TCRbeta analysis, collaborator samples were shipped as frozen whole blood, as isolated PBMCs, or as DNA extracted from either sample type. For CDR1 and CDR2, the germline V gene (reference sequence) lists SEHNR and FQNEAQ. CDR3 length: 20 amino acids, cysteine to phenylalanine. This entry keeps only the CDR3 DNA: 60 bases, framed from base 1. Trimming removed 5 bases from V and 4 bases from J; the gene matches leave 22 bases unexplained.

What was sequenced was peripheral blood. The chain links TRBV7-9 with TRBJ2-1; TRBD2 aligns with 8 central bases. The receptor was derived from a man between 18 and 29 years old with COVID-19, enrolled during active disease. CDR3 protein: CASSTRMGSAGGRAYNEQFF. The nucleotides read TGTGCCAGCAGCACCCGAATGGGGTCGGCGGGAGGACGGGCTTACAATGAGCAGTTCTTC.